This T cell receptor beta chain was identified during a study of monozygotic twins with inflammatory bowel disease. Using the 5' RACE reads, TCRdb records one entry per CDR3 protein without DNA. In total, the table holds 300,000 to 400,000 distinct CDR3 sequences. Germline lookup yields CDR1 LGHDT and CDR2 YNNKEL (reference sequence). The CDR3 totals 13 residues. The chain employs TRBV3-1 and TRBJ2-7; without DNA, the TCRdb call of TRBD1 cannot be checked. The material sequenced was blood. The receptor comes from a human donor with ulcerative colitis or Crohn's disease, or a healthy co-twin of an affected twin (not recorded which). The CDR3 reads CASSSGVRYEQYF.